These 25 T cell receptor beta chains were sequenced from one sample in a study of blood T cells in healthy people across ages. The second PCR ran 7 to 11 cycles with a sample-barcoded 5' primer and J-beta primers. From the 5' RACE reads, TCRdb called clonotypes with MiXCR, one entry per CDR3 protein. The sample includes about 800,000 distinct CDR3 sequences, 58% seen only once; the top ten take around 20%. Material for sequencing was blood. Receptors originate from a man aged 25 to 40 in good health.

The chain carries TRBV5-6 and TRBJ2-1; D tentatively fits TRBD1 or TRBD2 (6 bases each). Trimming pared 4 bases from V and 3 bases from J, leaving 14 bases between. The CDR3 runs 15 residues. Per germline, CDR1 SGHDT and CDR2 YYEEEE. CDR3 region: CASSPPGAYYNEQFF. As DNA, the CDR3 is TGTGCCAGCAGCCCTCCGGGGGCCTACTACAATGAGCAGTTCTTC. The variable domain in full, completed from reference TRBV5-6 and TRBJ2-1, reads DAGVTQSPTHLIKTRGQQVTLRCSPKSGHDTVSWYQQALGQGPQFIFQYYEEEERQRGNFPDRFSGHQFPNYSSELNVNALLLGDSALYLCASSPPGAYYNEQFFGPGTRLTVL.

The genes are TRBV20-1 and TRBJ2-7; D is undetermined. The CDR3 totals 12 residues. Germline values: CDR1 DFQATT, CDR2 SNEGSKA (reference sequence). Trimming removed 4 bases at V and 3 bases at J, with 10 bases between. DNA for the CDR3: TGCAGTGCTAAGGGCCAGAGCTACGAGCAGTACTTC. Translated, it gives CSAKGQSYEQYF.

This clonotype has a handful of counts. The rearrangement uses TRBV7-2 and TRBJ1-5; 9 bases fit TRBD1. The V and J ends lost 4 bases and 2 bases, in that order; junction bases with no gene match: 3. The CDR3 is made up of 15 amino acids. Germline V gene lookup returns CDR1 SGHTA and CDR2 FQGNSA. The DNA of the CDR3 is TGTGCCAGCAGCTCCCGGACAGGGGGCAATCAGCCCCAGCATTTT. This encodes CASSSRTGGNQPQHF.

The J gene is TRBJ1-2, the V gene TRBV7-8; TRBD1 aligns across 9 bases. CDR3 length equals 16 residues. The V and J ends lost 1 base and 8 bases, in that order; junction bases with no gene match: 11. Germline lookup yields CDR1 SGHVS and CDR2 FQNEAQ. Here the CDR3 reads CASSLVGFGTGLGYTF. The CDR3 bases are TGTGCCAGCAGCTTAGTGGGTTTTGGGACAGGGCTAGGCTACACCTTC.

This clonotype appeared a single time. The CDR3 loop is CATSDSDGTEGRQETQYF. In DNA, the CDR3 is TGTGCCACCAGTGATTCCGACGGGACAGAAGGGAGGCAAGAGACCCAGTACTTC. The V gene is TRBV24-1, the J gene TRBJ2-4; the D gene is possibly TRBD1 (7 bases). The closer fit of TRBJ2-5 to the DNA end suggests the J call may be wrong. CDR1 KGHDR and CDR2 SFDVKD come from the germline V gene. The CDR3 runs 18 residues.

The chain recombines TRBV20-1 with TRBJ2-3; D is uncertain. From germline, CDR1 is DFQATT and CDR2 SNEGSKA (reference sequence). CDR3 length equals 14 residues. Trimming cost V 4 bases and J 1 base, with 12 bases left between them. The CDR3 DNA is TGCAGTGCTACCATCCCAGAAGGCACAGATACGCAGTATTTT. Protein product: CSATIPEGTDTQYF.

V and J are TRBV6-2 or TRBV6-3 and TRBJ2-1, with D perhaps matching TRBD2 (7 bases). This CDR3 contains 13 residues. Germline CDR1 MNHEY, CDR2 SVGEGT. With 9 bases removed from V and 12 bases from J, the gap between germline ends came to 21 bases. CDR3 protein: CASQLVGGPSQFF. CDR3 nucleotides: TGTGCCAGTCAACTAGTGGGGGGGCCTTCGCAGTTCTTC.

This clonotype was seen a few times. The chain recombines TRBV6-5 with TRBJ2-7; 10 positions match TRBD1. The ends lost 11 bases at V and 2 bases at J; junction bases unmatched: 12. Germline V lookup: CDR1 MNHEY, CDR2 SVGAGI. This CDR3 has 15 residues. CDR3 DNA: TGTGCCTCCTGCCCATCCGGGACAGGGGCCTACGAGCAGTACTTC. Translating gives CASCPSGTGAYEQYF.

The CDR3, as DNA: TGCAGTGCTAACGGGGAGTTAGAAGAGACCCAGTACTTC. Residues: CSANGELEETQYF. This chain links TRBV20-1 with TRBJ2-5; D might be TRBD2 (5 bases). The V gene's germline CDR1 is DFQATT and CDR2 SNEGSKA (reference sequence). V was clipped by 4 bases and J by 3 bases, with 12 bases between them. The CDR3 runs 13 residues.

The chain recombines TRBV10-3 with TRBJ2-7, with a weak D call TRBD2 (5 bases). The CDR3 is 14 amino acids. Trimming stripped 0 bases from V and 5 bases from J, with 11 bases between. CDR1 and CDR2 from the germline V gene are ENHRY and SYGVKD. The CDR3 nucleotides are TGTGCCATCAGTGAGTCTGGGAGTCCCCACGAGCAGTACTTC. Its protein is CAISESGSPHEQYF.

This clonotype was counted ten times or more. The V gene is TRBV11-2, the J gene TRBJ2-5, with a possible D match to TRBD2 (5 bases). The CDR3 runs 14 residues. V lost 5 bases, J lost 4 bases, and 14 bases lay in between. Germline CDR1 reads SGHAT; CDR2 reads FQNNGV. The CDR3 DNA sequence: TGTGCCAGCAGCCCACGGACTCGAACAGAGACCCAGTACTTC. Its protein is CASSPRTRTETQYF.

This clonotype was detected a few times. V gene TRBV4-3 combines with J gene TRBJ2-7; 9 nucleotides line up with TRBD2. The CDR3 runs 14 residues. V was clipped by 5 bases and J by 4 bases; unmatched bases: 6. Germline-derived CDR1 and CDR2 are LGHNA and YSLEER. This CDR3 reads CASSNGLAGYEQYF. In nucleotides, the CDR3 is TGCGCCAGCAGCAACGGGCTAGCGGGGTACGAGCAGTACTTC.

The rearrangement uses TRBV29-1 and TRBJ1-1; 9 bases line up with TRBD1. Trimming at V came to 5 bases and at J to 4 bases, leaving 8 bases not matched to a gene. The CDR3 spans 14 residues. From germline, CDR1 is SQVTM and CDR2 ANQGSEA. Written as DNA, the CDR3 is TGCAGCGTTCAAGCGGACAGGGGACCCACTGAAGCTTTCTTT. It encodes CSVQADRGPTEAFF.

The gene calls are TRBV18 and TRBJ1-2, with D maybe TRBD1 (6 bases). This CDR3 is 15 amino acids long. Deletions cut 6 bases from V and 2 bases from J, with 16 bases between. Germline CDR1 KGHSH, CDR2 LQKENI. The CDR3 sequence is CASSRSRTENYGYTF. CDR3 nucleotides: TGTGCCAGCTCCCGTTCAAGGACAGAGAACTATGGCTACACCTTC.

The V and J genes are TRBV7-8 and TRBJ1-2, with D unclear. Germline V lookup: CDR1 SGHVS, CDR2 FQNEAQ. The V and J ends lost 5 bases and 3 bases respectively, with 10 bases between them. CDR3 length: 13 amino acids. CDR3 residues: CASSPALHYGYTF. In DNA, the CDR3 is TGTGCCAGCAGCCCGGCCTTGCACTATGGCTACACCTTC.

This clonotype was observed a handful of times. The genes are TRBV4-3 and TRBJ2-3, with D possibly being TRBD2 (5 bases). Germline V gives CDR1 LGHNA, CDR2 YSLEER. This CDR3 contains 16 residues. Between the trimmed V and J ends, which lost 0 bases and 2 bases, there was a span of 12 bases. The DNA for the CDR3 is TGCGCCAGCAGCCAAGATCCCGGGGATCTCACAGATACGCAGTATTTT. As protein: CASSQDPGDLTDTQYF.

The chain carries TRBV12-3 or TRBV12-4 and TRBJ1-2; D not resolved. V was clipped by 8 bases and J by 2 bases, with 12 bases between them. The CDR3 runs 13 residues. Written as DNA, the CDR3 is TGTGCCAGCGATAAGACGGGGAACTATGGCTACACCTTC. This codes for CASDKTGNYGYTF.

The chain recombines TRBV5-4 with TRBJ2-1, with 9 bases identical to TRBD2. Germline V gene data show CDR1 as SGHNT and CDR2 as YYREEE (reference sequence). V dropped 5 bases and J dropped 6; count of bases not matched to a gene: 6. The CDR3 loop spans 14 amino acids. The CDR3 here is CASRLAGLANEQFF. In DNA, the CDR3 is TGTGCCAGCAGGCTAGCGGGATTGGCCAATGAGCAGTTCTTC. Variable domain in full (rest from reference TRBV5-4 and TRBJ2-1): ETGVTQSPTHLIKTRGQQVTLRCSSQSGHNTVSWYQQALGQGPQFIFQYYREEENGRGNFPPRFSGLQFPNYSSELNVNALELDDSALYLCASRLAGLANEQFFGPGTRLTVL.

V usage is TRBV12-5 and J usage is TRBJ2-1; D is possibly TRBD1 (6 bases). Germline V gives CDR1 LGHNT, CDR2 FRNRAP. With 3 bases removed from V and 4 bases from J, the gap between germline ends came to 7 bases. The CDR3 is made up of 13 amino acids. The CDR3 spells CASGLQGYNEQFF. The CDR3 coding sequence is TGTGCTAGTGGTTTACAGGGATACAATGAGCAGTTCTTC.

The chain joins TRBV28 to TRBJ1-4; D is uncertain. V was trimmed by 6 bases and J by 8 bases, leaving 19 bases between them. This CDR3 is 15 amino acids long. Germline values: CDR1 MDHEN, CDR2 SYDVKM. The CDR3 protein is CASRHQATIGEKLFF. The DNA for the CDR3 is TGTGCCAGCAGACATCAGGCAACTATTGGCGAAAAACTGTTTTTT.

This chain connects TRBV5-1 to TRBJ2-5; a possible D gene is TRBD2 (5 bases). Between the trimmed V and J ends, which lost 4 bases and 1 base, there was a span of 14 bases. Germline V CDR1 and CDR2: SGHRS, YFSETQ. The length of the CDR3 is 15 residues. CDR3 amino acids: CASSRTRTPQETQYF. In nucleotides, the CDR3 is TGCGCCAGCAGCAGAACCCGGACTCCCCAAGAGACCCAGTACTTC.

The chain employs TRBV6-5 and TRBJ2-3; D unclear. Germline V CDR1 and CDR2: MNHEY, SVGAGI. CDR3 size: 16 residues. V was shortened by 1 base and J by 0 bases, with 11 bases between the two germline ends. CDR3 coding DNA: TGTGCCAGCAGTTACTTGGCGGAAACTAGCACAGATACGCAGTATTTT. As protein: CASSYLAETSTDTQYF.

The rearrangement joins TRBV29-1 to TRBJ2-7; a weak D match, TRBD1 (6 bases). CDR1 is SQVTM, CDR2 ANQGSEA, per germline. V was cut by 5 bases and J by 7 bases, with 21 bases left in between. The CDR3 has 14 amino acids. The CDR3 here is CSVTATGSYNEQYF. The CDR3 DNA is TGCAGCGTTACTGCGACAGGTTCCTACAATGAGCAGTACTTC.

This clonotype was counted between two and nine times. The chain combines TRBV20-1 with TRBJ2-7; the D gene could be TRBD1 or TRBD2 (6 bases each). In germline, CDR1 is DFQATT, CDR2 SNEGSKA (reference sequence). The CDR3 has 11 residues. Trimming took 7 bases from V and 7 from J, leaving 14 bases between them. CDR3 amino acids: CSVLQGREQYF. CDR3 in DNA: TGCAGTGTTCTGCAGGGGAGGGAGCAGTACTTC.

This clonotype was seen a handful of times. This sequence joins TRBV27 and TRBJ2-1; D remains ambiguous. V was pared by 0 bases and J by 8 bases, with 8 bases between. The CDR3 is made up of 13 amino acids. Germline-derived CDR1 and CDR2 are MNHEY and SMNVEV (reference sequence). The DNA for the CDR3 is TGTGCCAGCAGTTTATCCCCCGCGGATGAGCAGTTCTTC. Translating it yields CASSLSPADEQFF.